The 29 T cell receptor beta chains presented below share a single source sample, sequenced in a study of beta chain features in type 1 diabetes. Reverse transcription of all isolated RNA meant that expressed TCRB transcripts were sequenced. Profiling relied on immunoSEQ multiplex PCR, and the TCRdb table lists in-frame clones only, not all of them. The sample consists of 300,000 to 350,000 clones, 14% of them appearing once. The material sequenced was central memory CD4+ T cells from blood. These receptors all come from a young man in good health.

This clone turned up a few times. V usage is TRBV7-2 and J usage is TRBJ1-2, with D uncertain. CDR3 length: 13 amino acids. V was cut by 6 bases and J by 4 bases, with 12 bases left in between. From germline, CDR1 is SGHTA and CDR2 FQGNSA. CDR3 nucleotide sequence: TGTGCCAGCAGACCCTTTCGATCCTATGGCTACACCTTC. This translates into CASRPFRSYGYTF.

The J gene is TRBJ1-1, the V gene TRBV15; D is undetermined. Germline assignment: CDR1 LNHNV and CDR2 YYDKDF (reference sequence). The V end was cut by 5 bases, the J end by 2 bases, with 9 bases between. This CDR3 spans 13 amino acids. The CDR3 region has the DNA TGTGCCACCAGCGCCCTCGGTAACACTGAAGCTTTCTTT. Translation gives CATSALGNTEAFF.

V gene TRBV7-2 combines with J gene TRBJ2-1, with TRBD2 as a possible D gene (7 bases). Germline V CDR1 and CDR2: SGHTA, FQGNSA. Trimming pared 1 base from V and 0 bases from J, leaving 10 bases between. CDR3 size: 16 residues. CDR3 sequence: CASSLDGGASYNEQFF. CDR3 nucleotides: TGTGCCAGCAGCTTAGATGGGGGGGCCTCCTACAATGAGCAGTTCTTC.

This clone was picked up a small number of times. This chain joins TRBV9 and TRBJ2-2, with unresolved D. Trimming removed 5 bases from V and 3 bases from J, with 11 bases in between. Germline V CDR1 and CDR2: SGDLS, YYNGEE. The CDR3 runs 14 residues. CDR3 sequence: CASSLNQHTGELFF. The CDR3 nucleotides read TGTGCCAGCAGTCTCAATCAGCACACCGGGGAGCTGTTTTTT. The variable domain in full, with the rest retrieved from reference TRBV9 and TRBJ2-2, is DSGVTQTPKHLITATGQRVTLRCSPRSGDLSVYWYQQSLDQGLQFLIQYYNGEERAKGNILERFSAQQFPDLHSELNLSSLELGDSALYFCASSLNQHTGELFFGEGSRLTVL.

This clone was recorded a few times. The chain has TRBV14 and TRBJ2-5; TRBD1 matches at 8 bases. CDR1 and CDR2 (germline): SGHDN, FVKESK. Unmatched junction bases numbered 8, after V lost 4 bases and J lost 1 base. The CDR3 is made up of 16 amino acids. CDR3 DNA sequence: TGTGCCAGCAGCCGATCAGTCGGGACAGGCCAAGAGACCCAGTACTTC. Its translation is CASSRSVGTGQETQYF. Full variable domain (outside the CDR3, taken from reference TRBV14 and TRBJ2-5): EAGVTQFPSHSVIEKGQTVTLRCDPISGHDNLYWYRRVMGKEIKFLLHFVKESKQDESGMPNNRFLAERTGGTYSTLKVQPAELEDSGVYFCASSRSVGTGQETQYFGPGTRLLVL.

In its sample, this clone was seen many times. The chain uses TRBV7-9 and TRBJ1-6, with D hard to call. Germline values: CDR1 SEHNR, CDR2 FQNEAQ (reference sequence). This CDR3 region has 14 residues. Trimming removed 5 bases from V and 8 bases from J, with 13 bases in between. The CDR3 is CASSVGEGYSPLHF. DNA for the CDR3: TGTGCCAGCAGCGTAGGTGAAGGCTATTCACCCCTCCACTTT.

There are many counts of this clone. The J gene is TRBJ1-2, the V gene TRBV19, with D possibly being TRBD1 (5 bases). This CDR3 is 13 amino acids long. V was pared by 10 bases and J by 1 base, with 13 bases between. CDR1 is LNHDA, CDR2 SQIVND, per germline (reference sequence). CDR3 region: CATARGSNYGYTF. In nucleotides, the CDR3 is TGTGCCACCGCAAGGGGAAGTAACTATGGCTACACCTTC.

In this sample, this clone turned up a few times. V gene TRBV5-4 combines with J gene TRBJ2-2; TRBD1 is a possible D gene (6 bases). The germline V and J ends were trimmed by 5 bases and 2 bases, with 22 bases remaining between them. Germline V gives CDR1 SGHNT, CDR2 YYREEE (reference sequence). The CDR3 extends over 18 amino acids. The CDR3 DNA is TGTGCCAGCAGGGGGAGCAGGGGCCCCTCCCTTAACACCGGGGAGCTGTTTTTT. Its translation: CASRGSRGPSLNTGELFF.

This clone was counted at least ten times. The chain employs TRBV5-4 and TRBJ2-6; D gene ambiguous. The V gene lost 0 bases and the J gene lost 5 bases, with 9 bases spanning the gap. The CDR3 sequence is 15 residues long. In germline, CDR1 is SGHNT, CDR2 YYREEE (reference sequence). CDR3: CASSLETGWANVLTF. CDR3 sequence (DNA): TGTGCCAGCAGCTTGGAAACCGGGTGGGCCAACGTCCTGACTTTC.

The V call is TRBV4-2, the J call TRBJ1-1, with unresolved D. From germline, CDR1 is LGHNA and CDR2 YNFKEQ. V lost 1 base and J 3 bases, leaving 18 bases between the germline ends. The CDR3 is 17 residues long. The CDR3 reads CASSQGRGPLIHTEAFF. CDR3 coding DNA: TGTGCCAGCAGCCAAGGGCGGGGTCCCCTGATCCACACTGAAGCTTTCTTT.

This clone has only a few counts. The J gene is TRBJ2-7, the V gene TRBV7-2; TRBD1 agrees at 7 bases. Germline-derived CDR1 and CDR2 are SGHTA and FQGNSA. CDR3 size: 11 residues. The CDR3 DNA follows: TGTGCCAGTTCTCTTTATTGGACAGGCCGCGTC. This codes for CASSLYWTGRV.

This clone occurred a few times. The chain couples TRBV18 to TRBJ1-6; D might be TRBD1 (6 bases). V lost 6 bases and J lost 6, with 21 bases in between. The length of the CDR3 is 17 residues. CDR1 KGHSH and CDR2 LQKENI come from the germline V gene. CDR3: CASSQLPGARGNSPLHF. CDR3 coding DNA: TGTGCCAGCTCTCAACTACCAGGGGCCAGAGGTAATTCACCCCTCCACTTT.

The V gene is TRBV15, the J gene TRBJ2-6; D not certain. CDR1 and CDR2 from the germline V gene are LNHNV and YYDKDF (reference sequence). CDR3 length: 16 amino acids. The V end lost 4 bases, the J end lost 2 bases, and 12 bases lay between the germline ends. The chain's CDR3 is CATSNLGRTGANVLTF. CDR3 nucleotide sequence: TGTGCCACCAGCAACCTGGGAAGGACTGGGGCCAACGTCCTGACTTTC.

This clone was counted only a few times. This chain links TRBV5-1 with TRBJ2-2; TRBD1 matches at 8 bases. The CDR3 has 16 amino acids. Germline-derived CDR1 and CDR2 are SGHRS and YFSETQ. Unmatched junction bases numbered 11, after V lost 4 bases and J lost 6 bases. CDR3 bases: TGCGCCAGCAGCCGAGGACAGGGTATAACGTCCGGGGAGCTGTTTTTT. Its protein product is CASSRGQGITSGELFF.

The V call is TRBV7-2, the J call TRBJ2-5; weak D call: TRBD2 (6 bases). Germline loops: CDR1 SGHTA, CDR2 FQGNSA. V was shortened by 6 bases and J by 3 bases, with 14 bases between the two germline ends. The CDR3 covers 14 residues. The CDR3 DNA reads TGTGCCAGCAGACAAGCGGGTCTGAAAGAGACCCAGTACTTC. Translation: CASRQAGLKETQYF. Combining the CDR3 with reference TRBV7-2 and TRBJ2-5 gives the whole variable domain GAGVSQSPSNKVTEKGKDVELRCDPISGHTALYWYRQSLGQGLEFLIYFQGNSAPDKSGLPSDRFSAERTGGSVSTLTIQRTQQEDSAVYLCASRQAGLKETQYFGPGTRLLVL.

The chain joins TRBV7-2 to TRBJ2-6, with 10 bases identical to TRBD1. This CDR3 contains 17 residues. CDR1 and CDR2 (germline): SGHTA, FQGNSA. Trimming took 5 bases from V and 3 from J; bases not matched to a gene: 7. CDR3 coding DNA: TGTGCCAGCAGCCCGGACAGGGGGGGCTTTGGGGCCAACGTCCTGACTTTC. Its protein is CASSPDRGGFGANVLTF. The complete variable domain, with remaining parts taken from reference TRBV7-2 and TRBJ2-6, reads GAGVSQSPSNKVTEKGKDVELRCDPISGHTALYWYRQSLGQGLEFLIYFQGNSAPDKSGLPSDRFSAERTGGSVSTLTIQRTQQEDSAVYLCASSPDRGGFGANVLTFGAGSRLTVL.

This clone was seen more than once but under ten times. The V gene is TRBV27, the J gene TRBJ2-1; weak D call: TRBD1 (6 bases). Germline V CDR1 and CDR2: MNHEY, SMNVEV (reference sequence). CDR3 size: 19 residues. Deletions cut 4 bases from V and 3 bases from J, with 25 bases between. Here the CDR3 DNA reads TGTGCCAGCAGTTGGAGGACAGCGCTAACCCAGCTGAACTACAATGAGCAGTTCTTC. Translation: CASSWRTALTQLNYNEQFF.

The V and J genes are TRBV2 and TRBJ2-1; TRBD1 agrees at 11 bases. The trim removed 6 bases at V and 8 bases at J, leaving 6 bases unmatched. Looked up from germline, CDR1 is SNHLY and CDR2 is FYNNEI. The CDR3 has 14 amino acids. CDR3 region: CASRRGQGVHEQFF. In DNA, the CDR3 is TGTGCCAGCAGGCGGGGACAGGGGGTGCATGAGCAGTTCTTC.

This clone has just a few counts. The chain has TRBV7-8 and TRBJ1-2; D not resolved. The germline V gene has CDR1 SGHVS and CDR2 FQNEAQ. V dropped 1 base and J dropped 5 bases, with 8 bases sitting between them. CDR3 size: 13 residues. The CDR3 spells CASSLVVEYGYTF. In nucleotides, the CDR3 is TGTGCCAGCAGCTTAGTTGTTGAGTATGGCTACACCTTC.

This clone was seen many times. This rearrangement joins TRBV11-1 to TRBJ2-1; D gene unclear. The germline V gene has CDR1 SGHAT and CDR2 FQDESV (reference sequence). V shed 5 bases and J shed 5 bases, with 7 bases lying between them. The CDR3 is made up of 12 amino acids. DNA of the CDR3: TGTGCCAGCAGCCCAGAGCACAATGAGCAGTTCTTC. Translated, it gives CASSPEHNEQFF.

This clone was found a few times. The chain has TRBV25-1 and TRBJ2-3; a weak D match, TRBD2 (5 bases). The germline V gene encodes CDR1 MGHDK and CDR2 SYGVNS. Trimming shortened V by 2 bases and J by 6 bases, and 15 bases separated the two germline ends. The CDR3 is 15 amino acids. CDR3 sequence (DNA): TGTGCCAGCAGTGAAAAGGCGAGCGGACCGGATACGCAGTATTTT. It codes for CASSEKASGPDTQYF. Combining the CDR3 with reference TRBV25-1 and TRBJ2-3 gives the whole variable domain EADIYQTPRYLVIGTGKKITLECSQTMGHDKMYWYQQDPGMELHLIHYSYGVNSTEKGDLSSESTVSRIRTEHFPLTLESARPSHTSQYLCASSEKASGPDTQYFGPGTRLTVL.

This clone was seen at least ten times. This sequence joins TRBV7-9 and TRBJ2-2; D is undetermined. This CDR3 is built from 13 residues. From germline, CDR1 is SEHNR and CDR2 FQNEAQ (reference sequence). V was clipped by 2 bases and J by 4 bases, with 5 bases between them. CDR3 amino acids: CASSLIGTGELFF. The CDR3 DNA is TGTGCCAGCAGCTTAATCGGCACCGGGGAGCTGTTTTTT.

The V call is TRBV4-3, the J call TRBJ2-5; D could derive from TRBD1 or TRBD2 (5 bases each). V lost 0 bases and J 4 bases, leaving 15 bases between the germline ends. Germline loops: CDR1 LGHNA, CDR2 YSLEER. The CDR3 totals 16 residues. Here the CDR3 reads CASSQDLRGDAETQYF. CDR3 DNA sequence: TGCGCCAGCAGCCAAGATCTCAGAGGGGATGCAGAGACCCAGTACTTC.

CDR3 residues: CAGTEAGFEKLFF. In DNA, the CDR3 is TGTGCCGGGACCGAAGCAGGGTTTGAAAAACTGTTTTTT. The genes are TRBV2 and TRBJ1-4, with TRBD1 as a possible D gene (5 bases). The germline V and J ends were trimmed by 11 bases and 7 bases, with 17 bases remaining between them. This CDR3 has 13 residues. Germline V CDR1 and CDR2: SNHLY, FYNNEI. The full variable domain, with the rest looked up from reference TRBV2 and TRBJ1-4, is EPEVTQTPSHQVTQMGQEVILRCVPISNHLYFYWYRQILGQKVEFLVSFYNNEISEKSEIFDDQFSVERPDGSNFTLKIRSTKLEDSAMYFCAGTEAGFEKLFFGSGTQLSVL.

This clone has a handful of counts. The CDR3 loop reads CASSYGTVNTEAFF. CDR3 coding DNA: TGTGCCAGCAGCTACGGGACAGTAAACACTGAAGCTTTCTTT. This rearrangement joins TRBV5-6 to TRBJ1-1; 7 nucleotides agree with TRBD1. V dropped 3 bases and J dropped 2; count of bases not matched to a gene: 4. The CDR3 totals 14 residues. CDR1 is SGHDT and CDR2 is YYEEEE in the germline V gene.

In nucleotides, the CDR3 is TGTGCCAGCAGCCAAAGGACAGGGGCGGGGACTGAAGCTTTCTTT. Its protein is CASSQRTGAGTEAFF. V gene TRBV5-4 combines with J gene TRBJ1-1, with TRBD1 matching over 9 bases. The CDR3 totals 15 residues. Per germline, CDR1 SGHNT and CDR2 YYREEE (reference sequence). After removal of 4 bases from V and 5 bases from J, the junction contained 9 bases not matched to a gene.

This clone showed up just a few times. CDR3 region: CSVVPSLSTDTQYF. The CDR3 nucleotides are TGCAGCGTCGTTCCTAGTCTGAGCACAGATACGCAGTATTTT. The chain combines TRBV29-1 with TRBJ2-3, with D uncertain. CDR3 length: 14 amino acids. Germline V CDR1 and CDR2: SQVTM, ANQGSEA. Trimming took off 6 bases at V and 0 bases at J, with 13 bases between the two ends.

This clone appeared many times. This chain joins TRBV18 and TRBJ2-7, with 10 bases identical to TRBD1. Unmatched junction bases numbered 5, after V lost 6 bases and J lost 0 bases. The CDR3 loop spans 15 amino acids. In germline, CDR1 is KGHSH, CDR2 LQKENI. The CDR3 protein is CASSVGQGPSYEQYF. The DNA of the CDR3 is TGTGCCAGCTCCGTGGGACAGGGGCCCTCCTACGAGCAGTACTTC.

This clone was seen a few times. V and J are TRBV10-2 and TRBJ2-3; 9 bases fit TRBD2. With V trimmed by 0 bases and J by 1 base, 2 bases remained unmatched. The CDR3 totals 16 residues. Germline-derived CDR1 and CDR2 are WSHSY and SAAADI. For the CDR3, the DNA is TGCGCCAGCAGTGAGTCCACTAGCGGGCGCACAGATACGCAGTATTTT. Protein: CASSESTSGRTDTQYF.